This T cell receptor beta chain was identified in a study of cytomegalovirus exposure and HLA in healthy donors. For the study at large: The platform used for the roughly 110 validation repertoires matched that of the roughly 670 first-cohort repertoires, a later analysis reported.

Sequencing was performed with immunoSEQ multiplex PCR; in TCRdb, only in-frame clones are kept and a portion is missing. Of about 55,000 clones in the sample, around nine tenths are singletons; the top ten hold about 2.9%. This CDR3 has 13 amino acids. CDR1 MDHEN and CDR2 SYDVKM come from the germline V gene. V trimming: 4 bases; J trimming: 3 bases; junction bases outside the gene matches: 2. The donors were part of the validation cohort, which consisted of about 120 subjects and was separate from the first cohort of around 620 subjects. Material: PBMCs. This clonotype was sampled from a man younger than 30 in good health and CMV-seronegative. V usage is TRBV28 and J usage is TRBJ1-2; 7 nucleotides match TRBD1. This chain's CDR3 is CASSSDRDYGYTF. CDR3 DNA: TGTGCCAGCAGTTCCGACAGGGACTATGGCTACACCTTC.